These T cell receptor beta chains were read from a single sample in a study of beta chain features in type 1 diabetes. Sequenced by immunoSEQ multiplex PCR; TCRdb stores in-frame clones only, minus some. In the table there are about 900,000 clones, roughly a sixth of which are singletons. Input material: naive CD4+ T cells from blood. The receptors come from a woman aged 18-29 years in good health. Each CDR3 is given with its conserved first and last residue. The D gene is left open where the match is weak. Rows give clone size only sometimes, using once, few, many, or a class for an expanded clone.

clone size: .
D gene: TRBD1
CDR3 length: 16
J gene: TRBJ1-5
V gene: TRBV18
CDR3 DNA: TGTGCCAGCTCCTCTATCGGGACAGGGACTATTCGGCCCCAGCATTTT
CDR3 protein: CASSSIGTGTIRPQHF

clone size: .
D gene: .
CDR3 length: 16
J gene: TRBJ2-5
V gene: TRBV18
CDR3 DNA: TGTGCCAGCTCACCGGTTCCAGGGGGGCAGGGAGAGACCCAGTACTTC
CDR3 protein: CASSPVPGGQGETQYF

clone size: few
D gene: .
CDR3 length: 14
J gene: TRBJ2-2
V gene: TRBV9
CDR3 DNA: TGTGCCAGCAGCGTAGACGGGAATACCGGGGAGCTGTTTTTT
CDR3 protein: CASSVDGNTGELFF

clone size: .
D gene: TRBD1
CDR3 length: 15
J gene: TRBJ1-2
V gene: TRBV7-2
CDR3 DNA: TGTGCCAGCAGCTTCGTGGGGCAGGGGGGCTATGGCTACACCTTC
CDR3 protein: CASSFVGQGGYGYTF

clone size: .
D gene: .
CDR3 length: 15
J gene: TRBJ1-5
V gene: TRBV6-1
CDR3 DNA: TGTGCCAGCAGTACCGAATGGACAGGCAATCAGCCCCAGCATTTT
CDR3 protein: CASSTEWTGNQPQHF

clone size: .
D gene: TRBD1
CDR3 length: 16
J gene: TRBJ1-2
V gene: TRBV2
CDR3 DNA: TGTGCCAAAGAAGACAGGGCAGAGGAGGCTAACTATGGCTACACCTTC
CDR3 protein: CAKEDRAEEANYGYTF

clone size: .
D gene: .
CDR3 length: 16
J gene: TRBJ2-1
V gene: TRBV7-2
CDR3 DNA: TGTGCCAGCAGCTTAGCGGGAGTGAATTCCTACAATGAGCAGTTCTTC
CDR3 protein: CASSLAGVNSYNEQFF

clone size: few
D gene: TRBD2
CDR3 length: 15
J gene: TRBJ2-7
V gene: TRBV7-3
CDR3 DNA: TGTGCCAGCAGCTTAACGTCGGCTAGCGGTTACGAGCAGTACTTC
CDR3 protein: CASSLTSASGYEQYF

clone size: few
D gene: TRBD2
CDR3 length: 17
J gene: TRBJ2-3
V gene: TRBV18
CDR3 DNA: TGTGCCAGCTCACCAGATACTAGCGGGGGATACACAGATACGCAGTATTTT
CDR3 protein: CASSPDTSGGYTDTQYF

clone size: once
D gene: .
CDR3 length: 14
J gene: TRBJ2-2
V gene: TRBV7-2
CDR3 DNA: TGTGCCAGCAGCTTAGCGCGCGTACCCGGGGAGCTGTTTTTT
CDR3 protein: CASSLARVPGELFF

clone size: few
D gene: .
CDR3 length: 13
J gene: TRBJ2-3
V gene: TRBV7-8
CDR3 DNA: TGTGCCAGCAGCTTAGGCCCGGTCGATACGCAGTATTTT
CDR3 protein: CASSLGPVDTQYF

clone size: .
D gene: .
CDR3 length: 11
J gene: TRBJ2-1
V gene: TRBV20-1
CDR3 DNA: TGCAGTGCTGAGGGCCTCCATGAGCAGTTCTTC
CDR3 protein: CSAEGLHEQFF

clone size: .
D gene: TRBD1
CDR3 length: 16
J gene: TRBJ1-2
V gene: TRBV7-2
CDR3 DNA: TGTGCCAGCAGCTTACCTCCTCGACAGGGCCTATTAGGCTACACCTTC
CDR3 protein: CASSLPPRQGLLGYTF

clone size: few
D gene: .
CDR3 length: 15
J gene: TRBJ2-4
V gene: TRBV6-5
CDR3 DNA: TGTGCCAGCACCGCGGGACCTGTCGCCAAAAACATTCAGTACTTC
CDR3 protein: CASTAGPVAKNIQYF

clone size: .
D gene: .
CDR3 length: 11
J gene: TRBJ2-7
V gene: TRBV20-1
CDR3 DNA: TGCAGTGCTAGAGAGGCATACGAGCAGTACTTC
CDR3 protein: CSAREAYEQYF

clone size: few
D gene: .
CDR3 length: 14
J gene: TRBJ2-7
V gene: TRBV7-2
CDR3 DNA: TGTGCCAGCAGCCAACGGGGTAGCTCCTACGAGCAGTACTTC
CDR3 protein: CASSQRGSSYEQYF

clone size: .
D gene: .
CDR3 length: 15
J gene: TRBJ1-4
V gene: TRBV5-4
CDR3 DNA: TGTGCCAGCAGCCCTGGTTTATTCGGTAATGAAAAACTGTTTTTT
CDR3 protein: CASSPGLFGNEKLFF

clone size: .
D gene: TRBD1
CDR3 length: 16
J gene: TRBJ1-2
V gene: TRBV5-8
CDR3 DNA: TGTGCCAGCAGCTCTCTGCAGGGGGCGCTTAACTATGGCTACACCTTC
CDR3 protein: CASSSLQGALNYGYTF

clone size: .
D gene: TRBD1
CDR3 length: 14
J gene: TRBJ1-1
V gene: TRBV6-5
CDR3 DNA: TGTGCCAGCAGCGGTGGACAGGGGATCGGTGGAGCTTTCTTT
CDR3 protein: CASSGGQGIGGAFF

clone size: .
D gene: .
CDR3 length: 16
J gene: TRBJ1-3
V gene: TRBV7-9
CDR3 DNA: TGTGCCAGCAGCCTAGCGGTCGGGGTTACGGGAAACACCATATATTTT
CDR3 protein: CASSLAVGVTGNTIYF

clone size: few
D gene: .
CDR3 length: 13
J gene: TRBJ2-1
V gene: TRBV6-6
CDR3 DNA: TGTGCCAGCAGTTACGGGGGACCCTACGGACAGTTCTTC
CDR3 protein: CASSYGGPYGQFF

clone size: few
D gene: .
CDR3 length: 13
J gene: TRBJ2-5
V gene: TRBV5-1
CDR3 DNA: TGCGCCAGCAGCTTCAGGGTCCAAGAGACCCAGTACTTC
CDR3 protein: CASSFRVQETQYF

clone size: .
D gene: TRBD1
CDR3 length: 15
J gene: TRBJ2-1
V gene: TRBV4-3
CDR3 DNA: TGCGCCAGCAGCCAGGACTGGACAGGTGACAATGGGCAGTTCTTC
CDR3 protein: CASSQDWTGDNGQFF

clone size: few
D gene: TRBD2
CDR3 length: 15
J gene: TRBJ2-5
V gene: TRBV4-3
CDR3 DNA: TGCGCCAGCAGCCGCGGGGCGGGAGCGCTTGCGACCCAGTACTTC
CDR3 protein: CASSRGAGALATQYF

clone size: .
D gene: .
CDR3 length: 13
J gene: TRBJ1-5
V gene: TRBV10-2
CDR3 DNA: TGCGCCAGCAGTGAAGAGGGAGGTCAGCCCCAGCATTTT
CDR3 protein: CASSEEGGQPQHF

clone size: .
D gene: .
CDR3 length: 15
J gene: TRBJ2-7
V gene: TRBV4-2
CDR3 DNA: TGTGCCAGCAGCCAAGATGAAACTCGCTCATACGAGCAGTACTTC
CDR3 protein: CASSQDETRSYEQYF

clone size: .
D gene: TRBD1
CDR3 length: 15
J gene: TRBJ2-5
V gene: TRBV7-6
CDR3 DNA: TGTGCCAGCAGCTTCGGGACAGGGGTTTCAGAGACCCAGTACTTC
CDR3 protein: CASSFGTGVSETQYF

clone size: once
D gene: .
CDR3 length: 14
J gene: TRBJ2-3
V gene: TRBV9
CDR3 DNA: TGTGCCAGCAGCGTAGATCTAGTCACAGATACGCAGTATTTT
CDR3 protein: CASSVDLVTDTQYF

clone size: .
D gene: TRBD2
CDR3 length: 19
J gene: TRBJ2-5
V gene: TRBV5-6
CDR3 DNA: TGTGCCAGCAGCTTGGTCGCGACTAGCGGGAGGGCTTTACGGGAGACCCAGTACTTC
CDR3 protein: CASSLVATSGRALRETQYF

clone size: .
D gene: .
CDR3 length: 14
J gene: TRBJ2-7
V gene: TRBV9
CDR3 DNA: TGTGCCAGCAGCCCAGGGGGAGGGCTGTACGAGCAGTACTTC
CDR3 protein: CASSPGGGLYEQYF

clone size: .
D gene: TRBD2
CDR3 length: 17
J gene: TRBJ2-1
V gene: TRBV7-2
CDR3 DNA: TGTGCCAGCAGCCCTTCCCTTAGCGGGAGATCAAGGAATGAGCAGTTCTTC
CDR3 protein: CASSPSLSGRSRNEQFF

clone size: few
D gene: .
CDR3 length: 16
J gene: TRBJ2-3
V gene: TRBV7-2
CDR3 DNA: TGTGCCAGCAGCTTAAGGGCGGGGAGAAGCACAGATACGCAGTATTTT
CDR3 protein: CASSLRAGRSTDTQYF

clone size: .
D gene: TRBD1
CDR3 length: 14
J gene: TRBJ2-7
V gene: TRBV28
CDR3 DNA: TGTGCCAGTACGACGGGACAGGGGTCTAACGAGCAGTACTTC
CDR3 protein: CASTTGQGSNEQYF

clone size: .
D gene: .
CDR3 length: 14
J gene: TRBJ1-2
V gene: TRBV10-3
CDR3 DNA: TGTGCCATCAGTGAGTCGCCGGGGAACTATGGCTACACCTTC
CDR3 protein: CAISESPGNYGYTF

clone size: .
D gene: .
CDR3 length: 12
J gene: TRBJ2-1
V gene: TRBV28
CDR3 DNA: TGTGCCAGCAGTATCCCTATCTCTGAGCAGTTCTTC
CDR3 protein: CASSIPISEQFF

clone size: few
D gene: .
CDR3 length: 13
J gene: TRBJ2-5
V gene: TRBV7-9
CDR3 DNA: TGTGCCAGCAGCTTTTTGGGGGGAGAGACCCAGTACTTC
CDR3 protein: CASSFLGGETQYF

clone size: few
D gene: TRBD1
CDR3 length: 15
J gene: TRBJ2-3
V gene: TRBV28
CDR3 DNA: TGTGCCAGCACGAAGGGGACAGGGGGCACAGATACGCAGTATTTT
CDR3 protein: CASTKGTGGTDTQYF

clone size: .
D gene: .
CDR3 length: 17
J gene: TRBJ2-1
V gene: TRBV21-1
CDR3 DNA: TGTGCCAGCAGCAAAGCACGGACAGGGGGCCCCTACAATGAGCAGTTCTTC
CDR3 protein: CASSKARTGGPYNEQFF

clone size: many
D gene: .
CDR3 length: 14
J gene: TRBJ2-1
V gene: TRBV19
CDR3 DNA: TGTGCCAGTAGTCGTCAGGATTCCTACAATGAGCAGTTCTTC
CDR3 protein: CASSRQDSYNEQFF

clone size: .
D gene: .
CDR3 length: 14
J gene: TRBJ1-1
V gene: TRBV10-3
CDR3 DNA: TGTGCCATCGGGCAGACGGATCAGAGGACTGAAGCTTTCTTT
CDR3 protein: CAIGQTDQRTEAFF

clone size: few
D gene: .
CDR3 length: 15
J gene: TRBJ2-6
V gene: TRBV5-1
CDR3 DNA: TGCGCCAGCAGCGGGGGGAGCTCTGGGGCCAACGTCCTGACTTTC
CDR3 protein: CASSGGSSGANVLTF

clone size: .
D gene: .
CDR3 length: 16
J gene: TRBJ2-6
V gene: TRBV6-5
CDR3 DNA: TGTGCCAGCAGTTACTCCTATAACTCTGGGGCCAACGTCCTGACTTTC
CDR3 protein: CASSYSYNSGANVLTF

clone size: few
D gene: .
CDR3 length: 13
J gene: TRBJ2-1
V gene: TRBV6-1
CDR3 DNA: TGTGCCAGCAGTGGGGGACTTAGCTATGAGCAGTTCTTC
CDR3 protein: CASSGGLSYEQFF

clone size: .
D gene: .
CDR3 length: 14
J gene: TRBJ2-1
V gene: TRBV2
CDR3 DNA: TGTGCCAGCAGATCGGGGGAACCCTACAATGAGCAGTTCTTC
CDR3 protein: CASRSGEPYNEQFF

clone size: .
D gene: .
CDR3 length: 13
J gene: TRBJ2-5
V gene: TRBV7-8
CDR3 DNA: TGTGCCAGCAGCTTAGTGGCGCAAGAGACCCAGTACTTC
CDR3 protein: CASSLVAQETQYF

clone size: .
D gene: TRBD1
CDR3 length: 15
J gene: TRBJ1-1
V gene: TRBV28
CDR3 DNA: TGTGCCAGCAACAAAGGAGGGACAGGGAACACTGAAGCTTTCTTT
CDR3 protein: CASNKGGTGNTEAFF

clone size: .
D gene: .
CDR3 length: 13
J gene: TRBJ1-5
V gene: TRBV7-9
CDR3 DNA: TGTGCCAGCAGCCCGACAGGTTCTCTTCCCCAGCATTTT
CDR3 protein: CASSPTGSLPQHF